One and the same sample provided the 11 T cell receptor beta chains below, sequenced in a study of cytomegalovirus exposure and HLA in healthy donors. The primer mix had 60 Vbeta and 13 Jbeta primers. Repertoires were generated with immunoSEQ multiplex PCR, while TCRdb's copy carries only in-frame clones and drops some. The table for this sample gives roughly 220,000 clones. Sequences were obtained from PBMCs. Receptor source: a girl aged 2-10 years in good health and CMV-seropositive.

V is TRBV27 and J is TRBJ2-5; maybe TRBD2 (6 bases). The germline V and J ends were trimmed by 3 bases and 0 bases, with 11 bases remaining between them. Germline-derived CDR1 and CDR2 are MNHEY and SMNVEV (reference sequence). The CDR3 runs 15 residues. CDR3 sequence: CASSFGGPHQETQYF. For the CDR3, the DNA is TGTGCCAGCAGTTTCGGGGGTCCGCACCAAGAGACCCAGTACTTC.

The CDR3 DNA is TGTGCCAGCAGCCCTCCCCGGACTAGCGGGAAGGGGACCCAGTACTTC. Encoded protein: CASSPPRTSGKGTQYF. The chain couples TRBV13 to TRBJ2-5, with TRBD2 matching over 12 bases. The CDR3 is made up of 16 amino acids. Germline CDR1 is PRHDT and CDR2 is FYEKMQ (reference sequence). Unmatched junction bases numbered 11, after V lost 5 bases and J lost 7 bases.

This chain joins TRBV6-6 and TRBJ1-5, with D tentatively TRBD1 (5 bases). CDR3 length: 13 amino acids. The germline V and J ends were trimmed by 6 bases and 5 bases, with 11 bases remaining between them. Per germline, CDR1 MNHNY and CDR2 SVGAGI (reference sequence). CDR3 nucleotides: TGTGCCAGCAGCGGAGACAGTTATCAGCCCCAGCATTTT. The encoded protein is CASSGDSYQPQHF.

The chain recombines TRBV11-3 with TRBJ1-1; a possible D gene is TRBD1 (6 bases). Germline V lookup: CDR1 SGHNT, CDR2 YENEEA. The V end lost 0 bases, the J end lost 1 base, and 15 bases lay between the germline ends. The CDR3 runs to 17 residues. CDR3 residues: CASSLDEPDRPNTEAFF. The CDR3 DNA follows: TGTGCCAGCAGCTTAGATGAACCGGACAGACCGAACACTGAAGCTTTCTTT.

V gene TRBV28 combines with J gene TRBJ1-2, with a tentative D call TRBD1 (5 bases). Germline V gene data show CDR1 as MDHEN and CDR2 as SYDVKM. Trimming took 7 bases from V and 7 from J, leaving 22 bases between them. The CDR3 totals 15 residues. CDR3 in amino acids: CASTRFVGQGAGYTF. CDR3 coding DNA: TGTGCCAGCACCCGATTCGTAGGGCAAGGGGCTGGCTACACCTTC.

This rearrangement joins TRBV28 to TRBJ2-6, with TRBD2 as a possible D gene (5 bases). This CDR3 spans 15 amino acids. Germline-derived CDR1 and CDR2 are MDHEN and SYDVKM. The V end lost 9 bases, the J end lost 0 bases, and 12 bases lay between the germline ends. The CDR3 loop reads CASSGTVSGANVLTF. For the CDR3, the DNA is TGTGCCAGTTCGGGAACCGTCTCTGGGGCCAACGTCCTGACTTTC.

The J gene is TRBJ1-2, the V gene TRBV11-1; D is possibly TRBD1 (6 bases). Germline CDR1 and CDR2: SGHAT and FQDESV (reference sequence). CDR3 length: 16 residues. V lost 4 bases and J 4 bases, leaving 19 bases between the germline ends. This CDR3 reads CASSSSPVWGPYGYTF. CDR3 sequence (DNA): TGTGCCAGCAGCTCCTCACCTGTTTGGGGGCCCTATGGCTACACCTTC.

This rearrangement joins TRBV7-9 to TRBJ2-5; D remains ambiguous. The CDR3 length is 12 residues. In germline, CDR1 is SEHNR, CDR2 FQNEAQ (reference sequence). With 3 bases removed from V and 5 bases from J, the gap between germline ends came to 7 bases. CDR3 loop: CASSFEWETQYF. In nucleotides, the CDR3 is TGTGCCAGCAGCTTCGAGTGGGAGACCCAGTACTTC.

V usage is TRBV6-1 and J usage is TRBJ1-5, with a possible D match to TRBD1 (6 bases). The V gene's germline CDR1 is MNHNS and CDR2 SASEGT. The V and J ends lost 11 bases and 2 bases respectively, with 16 bases between them. The CDR3 consists of 14 residues. The CDR3 reads CAGSPSGGNQPQHF. The CDR3 DNA sequence: TGTGCCGGGTCGCCTTCAGGGGGCAATCAGCCCCAGCATTTT.

This chain joins TRBV10-2 and TRBJ1-3; D not certain. Trimming took 4 bases from V and 1 from J, leaving 11 bases between them. CDR3 length: 15 residues. From germline, CDR1 is WSHSY and CDR2 SAAADI. This CDR3 reads CASSVNQVSGNTIYF. The CDR3 bases are TGCGCCAGCAGTGTCAACCAGGTATCTGGAAACACCATATATTTT.

This chain connects TRBV19 to TRBJ1-1; possibly TRBD1 for D (6 bases). CDR1 LNHDA and CDR2 SQIVND come from the germline V gene (reference sequence). CDR3 length: 11 amino acids. The V end lost 8 bases, the J end lost 4 bases, and 8 bases lay between the germline ends. In DNA, the CDR3 is TGTGCCAGTTTCAGGGGCACTGAAGCTTTCTTT. It is translated as CASFRGTEAFF. Looking up the rest from reference TRBV19 and TRBJ1-1 gives the full variable domain: DGGITQSPKYLFRKEGQNVTLSCEQNLNHDAMYWYRQDPGQGLRLIYYSQIVNDFQKGDIAEGYSVSREKKESFPLTVTSAQKNPTAFYLCASFRGTEAFFGQGTRLTVV.